This is a list of T cell receptor beta chains from one sample in a study of blood T cell repertoires in COVID-19. Profiling relied on immunoSEQ multiplex PCR, and the TCRdb table lists in-frame clones only, not all of them. The profile shows about 290,000 clones, approximately 91% of them singletons. Sequencing used PBMCs or T cells enriched from blood (not recorded which). The receptors were gathered from a woman aged 40 to 55 who had recovered from COVID-19. CDR3s include the opening cysteine and the closing phenylalanine or tryptophan. Expanded clones are given a class, and other clones once, few, many or no size at all.

j_gene,abundance,v_gene,CDR3aa
TRBJ2-5,NA,TRBV11-2,CASSLIRVKGETQYF
TRBJ1-6,NA,TRBV11-2,CASSFDSYYNSPLHF
TRBJ2-3,NA,TRBV30,CAWSPYTDTQYF
TRBJ1-6,NA,TRBV5-4,CASSPFAPGRNNSPLHF
TRBJ2-3,NA,TRBV7-2,CASSVVATSTDTQYF
TRBJ2-1,NA,TRBV4-2,CASSHRTETPGSYNEQFF
TRBJ2-7,once,TRBV6-5,CASRSVSYEQYF
TRBJ1-6,NA,TRBV27,CASSLTQRTGARHNSPLHF
TRBJ2-1,NA,TRBV7-3,CASSLTEGRDEQFF
TRBJ1-1,once,TRBV5-1,CASSPGRETEAFF
TRBJ1-5,NA,TRBV10-3,CAITKLTEDYSNQPQHF
TRBJ1-5,NA,TRBV5-1,CASSGDRGLFNQPQHF
TRBJ1-2,NA,TRBV28,CASNTGSSLRNHF
TRBJ2-2,NA,TRBV5-1,CASSPGQGNTGELFF
TRBJ1-1,NA,TRBV2,CATERSRAAEAFF
TRBJ2-2,NA,TRBV6-5,CASRKMDSPGELFF
TRBJ1-6,NA,TRBV5-1,CASSLDTGGILNNSPLHF
TRBJ1-2,NA,TRBV19,CASSPDPDRGSGYTF
TRBJ1-5,NA,TRBV27,CASSGHRGINQPQHF
TRBJ1-1,once,TRBV10-2,CASSDPGRSAEAFF
TRBJ1-5,NA,TRBV19,CASSMARGLRQPQHF
TRBJ2-2,few,TRBV2,CASSVGRAWGELFF
TRBJ2-5,NA,TRBV10-3,CAISERETQYF
TRBJ1-6,NA,TRBV5-1,CASSLDRAYSPLHF